These 22 T cell receptor beta chains were sequenced from one sample in a study of blood T cell repertoires in COVID-19. The method was immunoSEQ multiplex PCR; TCRdb's version includes in-frame clones alone and lacks a portion of them. The sample shows around 140,000 clones, over 75% of them seen only once. Sequencing was performed on peripheral blood. The receptor set was obtained from a man in his 70s with active COVID-19.

This sequence joins TRBV5-6 and TRBJ2-6; D unresolved. The CDR3 totals 16 residues. The germline V gene encodes CDR1 SGHDT and CDR2 YYEEEE. Trimming removed 5 bases at V and 0 bases at J, with 12 bases between. The DNA for the CDR3 is TGTGCCAGCAGTTCTAACCCCGGCTCTGGGGCCAACGTCCTGACTTTC. Its protein is CASSSNPGSGANVLTF.

This clone was seen just once. CDR3 coding DNA: TGTGCCAGCAGCAGGACAGGGGGCATTGGAAACACCATATATTTT. Its protein is CASSRTGGIGNTIYF. The V call is TRBV3-1 (or the pseudogene TRBV3-2), the J call TRBJ1-3, with 11 bases matching TRBD1. CDR3 length: 15 residues. Trimming took 5 bases from V and 3 from J; bases not matched to a gene: 3. Germline values: CDR1 LGHDT, CDR2 YNNKEL (reference sequence).

V gene TRBV3-1 (or the pseudogene TRBV3-2) combines with J gene TRBJ1-3; D remains unclear. V was cut by 4 bases and J by 6 bases, with 13 bases left in between. This CDR3 is 14 amino acids long. Germline CDR1 and CDR2: LGHDT and YNNKEL (reference sequence). The CDR3 region is CASSPREASNTIYF. For the CDR3, the DNA is TGTGCCAGCAGCCCCCGAGAAGCATCAAACACCATATATTTT.

The rearrangement uses TRBV7-9 and TRBJ2-1; a weak D match, TRBD2 (5 bases). Per the germline V gene, CDR1 is SEHNR and CDR2 is FQNEAQ (reference sequence). The CDR3 extends over 13 amino acids. V shed 5 bases and J shed 6 bases, with 11 bases lying between them. The DNA for the CDR3 is TGTGCCAGCAGCCCCCGGACTGGCAATGAGCAGTTCTTC. Its protein is CASSPRTGNEQFF.

The gene calls are TRBV5-4 and TRBJ2-1; D may be TRBD2 (5 bases). The germline V gene encodes CDR1 SGHNT and CDR2 YYREEE (reference sequence). V lost 2 bases and J 2 bases, leaving 11 bases between the germline ends. The CDR3 runs 15 residues. DNA of the CDR3: TGTGCCAGCAGCTTCGGCCCAGCGGCCTACAATGAGCAGTTCTTC. Residues: CASSFGPAAYNEQFF. Based on the CDR3 plus reference TRBV5-4 and TRBJ2-1, the full variable domain is ETGVTQSPTHLIKTRGQQVTLRCSSQSGHNTVSWYQQALGQGPQFIFQYYREEENGRGNFPPRFSGLQFPNYSSELNVNALELDDSALYLCASSFGPAAYNEQFFGPGTRLTVL.

CDR3 in DNA: TGTGCCAGCAGTCCCTGGGGGGGAGGAGAGCAGTACTTC. Amino acids: CASSPWGGGEQYF. The chain combines TRBV6-2 or TRBV6-3 with TRBJ2-7; 7 bases are a match to TRBD2. The CDR3 totals 13 residues. Germline CDR1 is MNHEY and CDR2 is SVGEGT. V lost 5 bases and J lost 7; bases outside the gene matches: 8.

J is TRBJ1-6 and V is TRBV27, with TRBD1 as a possible D gene (5 bases). Trimming took 0 bases from V and 7 from J, leaving 10 bases between them. Germline loops: CDR1 MNHEY, CDR2 SMNVEV (reference sequence). The CDR3 covers 15 residues. The CDR3 sequence is CASSLSSGGNSPLHF. In DNA, the CDR3 is TGTGCCAGCAGTTTATCGTCCGGGGGAAATTCACCCCTCCACTTT.

The chain is built from TRBV9 and TRBJ1-2, with no clear D. The ends were cut back, 1 base at V and 4 bases at J, with 5 bases in the middle. Germline CDR1 is SGDLS and CDR2 is YYNGEE. The CDR3 loop spans 12 amino acids. The CDR3 DNA reads TGTGCCAGCAGCGTATCGGGCTATGGCTACACCTTC. It encodes CASSVSGYGYTF.

This clone was seen more than once but under ten times. The gene calls are TRBV28 and TRBJ2-7, with 10 bases aligning to TRBD1. The V segment lost 5 bases and the J segment 1 base; nucleotides outside the gene matches: 2. Per germline, CDR1 MDHEN and CDR2 SYDVKM. The CDR3 has 14 amino acids. Here the CDR3 reads CASSEGQGSYEQYF. CDR3 DNA sequence: TGTGCCAGCAGTGAGGGACAGGGGTCCTACGAGCAGTACTTC.

The genes are TRBV6-2 or TRBV6-3 and TRBJ1-5, with TRBD1 identical over 9 bases. The V and J ends lost 5 bases and 4 bases, in that order; junction bases with no gene match: 3. Germline assignment: CDR1 MNHEY and CDR2 SVGEGT. The CDR3 has 14 residues. CDR3 in DNA: TGTGCCAGCAGTGGGACAGGGAAGAATCAGCCCCAGCATTTT. Translation gives CASSGTGKNQPQHF.

This clone was counted once. This chain uses TRBV29-1 with TRBJ1-3; 7 bases line up with TRBD1. The CDR3 runs to 15 residues. The junction had 15 bases not matched to a gene; V was cut back by 6 bases and J by 7 bases. Per the germline V gene, CDR1 is SQVTM and CDR2 is ANQGSEA. The CDR3 protein is CSVTPSRDSRNTIYF. The CDR3 bases are TGCAGCGTAACACCATCGAGGGACAGCCGGAACACCATATATTTT.

The rearrangement uses TRBV28 and TRBJ2-5; a possible D gene is TRBD1 (5 bases). CDR1 and CDR2 (germline): MDHEN, SYDVKM. The CDR3 has 16 residues. Trimming cost V 5 bases and J 4 bases, with 20 bases left between them. The chain's CDR3 is CASSPTKGSSPETQYF. The DNA for the CDR3 is TGTGCCAGCAGTCCCACGAAGGGGTCATCCCCAGAGACCCAGTACTTC.

The chain is built from TRBV6-5 and TRBJ1-2; 9 positions match TRBD1. CDR1 and CDR2 (germline): MNHEY, SVGAGI. The CDR3 covers 15 residues. J gave up 8 bases and V 4 bases, and 11 bases lay outside the gene matches. In nucleotides, the CDR3 is TGTGCCAGCAGTTGGCGACAGGGGGAAGGGTACGGCTACACCTTC. It specifies CASSWRQGEGYGYTF.

The chain has TRBV5-1 and TRBJ2-1, with TRBD2 matching 7 bases. Germline V gene sequence: CDR1 SGHRS, CDR2 YFSETQ. J lost 9 bases, V lost 0 bases, and 6 bases had no gene match. The CDR3 covers 14 residues. As DNA, the CDR3 is TGCGCCAGCAGCTTGGGCGGGAGCGAGGGTGAGCAGTTCTTC. Its translation is CASSLGGSEGEQFF.

V gene TRBV12-3 or TRBV12-4 combines with J gene TRBJ1-1, with D perhaps TRBD1 (6 bases). This CDR3 contains 13 residues. The V gene lost 6 bases and the J gene lost 3 bases, with 11 bases spanning the gap. The CDR3 reads CASSLGTHTEAFF. CDR3 DNA sequence: TGTGCCAGCAGCCTCGGGACACACACTGAAGCTTTCTTT.

The chain joins TRBV6-5 to TRBJ1-3; no clear D. Deletions cut 10 bases from V and 3 bases from J, with 13 bases between. The length of the CDR3 is 13 residues. The V gene's germline CDR1 is MNHEY and CDR2 SVGAGI. CDR3 sequence reads: CATGNGFGNTIYF. In DNA form, the CDR3 reads TGTGCCACCGGGAATGGTTTTGGAAACACCATATATTTT.

A few counts support this clone. The chain is built from TRBV2 and TRBJ1-5, with D tentatively TRBD1 (6 bases). The CDR3 is 15 amino acids. V was cut by 5 bases and J by 4 bases, with 15 bases left in between. Germline V gene lookup returns CDR1 SNHLY and CDR2 FYNNEI. This chain's CDR3 is CASSSDRSLNQPQHF. CDR3 coding DNA: TGTGCCAGCAGTAGCGACAGGTCCCTGAATCAGCCCCAGCATTTT. The variable domain in full, completed from reference TRBV2 and TRBJ1-5, reads EPEVTQTPSHQVTQMGQEVILRCVPISNHLYFYWYRQILGQKVEFLVSFYNNEISEKSEIFDDQFSVERPDGSNFTLKIRSTKLEDSAMYFCASSSDRSLNQPQHFGDGTRLSIL.

The chain carries TRBV6-2 or TRBV6-3 and TRBJ1-4; TRBD1 matches 7 bases. The CDR3 length is 14 residues. Germline CDR1 and CDR2: MNHEY and SVGEGT. The V gene end was trimmed by 5 bases and the J gene end by 5 bases; junction bases not matched to a gene: 5. CDR3: CASSTQGPNEKLFF. The CDR3, as DNA: TGTGCCAGCAGTACACAGGGGCCGAATGAAAAACTGTTTTTT.

V usage is TRBV2 and J usage is TRBJ1-5; D is perhaps TRBD1 (5 bases). Germline V gives CDR1 SNHLY, CDR2 FYNNEI. The CDR3 sequence is 17 residues long. Trimming cost V 6 bases and J 4 bases, with 22 bases left between them. The CDR3 nucleotides read TGTGCCAGCAGCAAATATCAGGGAGGCTCGGCAAATCAGCCCCAGCATTTT. It codes for CASSKYQGGSANQPQHF. Variable domain in full (rest from reference TRBV2 and TRBJ1-5): EPEVTQTPSHQVTQMGQEVILRCVPISNHLYFYWYRQILGQKVEFLVSFYNNEISEKSEIFDDQFSVERPDGSNFTLKIRSTKLEDSAMYFCASSKYQGGSANQPQHFGDGTRLSIL.

On this clone: The junction departs from germline at one end; a sequencing error may be responsible. This chain uses TRBV5-1 with TRBJ2-1, with 13 bases matching TRBD2. The germline gives CDR1 SGHRS, CDR2 YFSETQ. The CDR3 length is 15 residues. The DNA for the CDR3 is TGCGCCAGCAGCTTGGATGGACTAGCGGGAGTGAATCCCCTCTTC. Translating gives CASSLDGLAGVNPLF.

This chain uses TRBV7-9 with TRBJ2-3, with 11 positions matching TRBD2. The J segment lost 2 bases and the V segment lost 6 bases, leaving 7 bases of the junction unmatched. CDR3 length: 16 amino acids. The V gene's germline CDR1 is SEHNR and CDR2 FQNEAQ (reference sequence). The CDR3 DNA reads TGTGCCAGCAGACCAGGACTAGCGGGCGACACAGATACGCAGTATTTT. Translated: CASRPGLAGDTDTQYF.

J is TRBJ1-6 and V is TRBV4-1, with TRBD1 as a possible D gene (5 bases). The CDR3 is 18 amino acids. CDR1 is MGHRA and CDR2 is YSYEKL in the germline V gene. V was pared by 1 base and J by 6 bases, with 19 bases between. CDR3 DNA: TGCGCCAGCAGCCAAGTTTCCCTGGGGAGGGGCGGTAATTCACCCCTCCACTTT. Protein sequence: CASSQVSLGRGGNSPLHF.